The rows below give T cell receptor beta chains drawn from one sample of a study of T cell responses to AZD1222 COVID-19 vaccine. Clones were sequenced by immunoSEQ multiplex PCR, and TCRdb holds only the in-frame ones, with some missing. The profile shows about 140,000 clones, around 90% of them singletons. Material: peripheral blood, obtained on day 0 of AZD1222 vaccination. Receptors originate from an adult in good health. The CDR3 runs from the conserved cysteine through the conserved F or W. The D gene is left open where the match is weak. A row's size may be missing; if present it is once, few, many or a size class.

J,size,D,V,length,CDR3,DNA
TRBJ1-5,NA,NA,TRBV19,17,CASSIRSPSVSNQPQHF,TGTGCCAGTAGTATAAGGAGTCCCTCGGTTAGCAATCAGCCCCAGCATTTT
TRBJ2-7,once,NA,TRBV7-9,15,CASSLVGTGTHEQYF,TGTGCCAGCAGCTTAGTCGGTACAGGGACCCACGAGCAGTACTTC
TRBJ1-5,NA,NA,TRBV18,15,CASSPQGNSNQPQHF,TGTGCCAGCTCACCCCAGGGGAATAGCAATCAGCCCCAGCATTTT
TRBJ2-2,NA,NA,TRBV10-3,18,CAISESTPVHRSPGELFF,TGTGCCATCAGTGAGTCAACCCCCGTGCACAGGTCACCCGGGGAGCTGTTTTTT
TRBJ2-5,NA,NA,TRBV2,12,CASGEAEETQYF,TGTGCCAGCGGAGAAGCCGAAGAGACCCAGTACTTC
TRBJ2-7,NA,NA,TRBV4-1,13,CASSQDNSYEQYF,TGCGCCAGCAGCCAAGATAACAGCTACGAGCAGTACTTC
TRBJ2-5,NA,TRBD1,TRBV5-4,16,CASSRNRGPTLETQYF,TGTGCCAGCAGTCGCAACAGGGGGCCCACTTTAGAGACCCAGTACTTC
TRBJ2-2,NA,TRBD1,TRBV28,14,CASKRDRGSGELFF,TGTGCCAGTAAGAGGGACAGGGGATCCGGGGAGCTGTTTTTT
TRBJ2-2,NA,NA,TRBV19,15,CASSRGRWNTGELFF,TGTGCCAGTAGTCGAGGTCGGTGGAACACCGGGGAGCTGTTTTTT
TRBJ2-2,once,NA,TRBV10-1,19,CASSGRRRGEGADTGELFF,TGCGCCAGCAGTGGTCGCAGACGGGGAGAGGGCGCAGACACCGGGGAGCTGTTTTTT
TRBJ2-7,NA,NA,TRBV2,14,CASSVRTHSYEQYF,TGTGCCAGCAGTGTCAGAACTCACTCCTACGAGCAGTACTTC
TRBJ2-1,NA,NA,TRBV28,12,CASIKPGTGFVF,TGTGCCAGCATCAAGCCAGGGACCGGGTTTGTCTTC
TRBJ2-7,NA,TRBD2,TRBV3-1/TRBV3-2,16,CASSPILSGGSYEQYF,TGTGCCAGCAGCCCCATCTTGTCCGGGGGGTCCTACGAGCAGTACTTC
TRBJ1-2,NA,NA,TRBV19,16,CASSTITTGPYYGYTF,TGTGCCAGTAGTACGATCACAACAGGCCCCTACTATGGCTACACCTTC
TRBJ1-5,NA,NA,TRBV28,10,CATGVQPQHF,TGTGCCACAGGGGTTCAGCCCCAGCATTTT
TRBJ2-7,once,NA,TRBV25-1,13,CASTEGNTDEQYF,TGTGCCAGCACCGAAGGGAATACCGACGAGCAGTACTTC
TRBJ1-4,NA,NA,TRBV19,16,CASSTTATQMGEKLFF,TGTGCCAGTAGTACCACTGCCACACAGATGGGGGAAAAACTGTTTTTT
TRBJ2-2,NA,NA,TRBV9,15,CASSPLGVNTGELFF,TGTGCCAGCAGCCCTCTAGGAGTCAACACCGGGGAGCTGTTTTTT
TRBJ2-5,NA,NA,TRBV7-9,13,CASSLIWGETQYF,TGTGCCAGCAGCTTAATTTGGGGAGAGACCCAGTACTTC
TRBJ2-1,few,NA,TRBV7-2,13,CASSFGGRVEQFF,TGTGCCAGCAGCTTTGGTGGGCGGGTAGAGCAGTTCTTC
TRBJ2-1,few,NA,TRBV21-1,12,CASSNEGAEQFF,TGTGCCAGCAGCAACGAAGGGGCTGAGCAGTTCTTC
TRBJ1-2,NA,TRBD1,TRBV28,17,CASSSRYFQGALLTATF,TGTGCCAGCAGTTCCCGCTATTTTCAGGGGGCACTGTTGACGGCCACCTTC
TRBJ2-3,NA,NA,TRBV14,12,CASSPRTDTQYF,TGTGCCAGCAGCCCCCGAACAGATACGCAGTATTTT
TRBJ2-7,NA,TRBD2,TRBV2,15,CASSEIAGGAYEQYF,TGTGCCAGCAGTGAAATAGCGGGGGGTGCCTACGAGCAGTACTTC
TRBJ1-1,NA,NA,TRBV11-2,13,CASSRSGSGEAFF,TGTGCCAGCAGCCGATCGGGGTCGGGTGAAGCTTTCTTT
TRBJ2-7,NA,NA,TRBV23-1,17,CASSQSLGGQSPYEQYF,TGCGCCAGCAGTCAATCGTTAGGAGGACAGTCCCCCTACGAGCAGTACTTC
TRBJ2-7,NA,NA,TRBV28,13,CVSRRELPYEQYF,TGTGTCTCACGGCGCGAACTCCCCTACGAGCAGTACTTC
TRBJ2-2,NA,TRBD1,TRBV10-2,16,CASSEFGTVNTGELFF,TGCGCCAGCAGTGAGTTCGGGACAGTCAACACCGGGGAGCTGTTTTTT
TRBJ2-6,NA,TRBD2,TRBV5-1,18,CASSSGLAGSSGANVLTF,TGCGCCAGCAGTTCGGGACTAGCGGGGTCCTCTGGGGCCAACGTCCTGACTTTC
TRBJ2-1,NA,TRBD2,TRBV5-1,18,CASSPGLAGGRTYNEQFF,TGCGCCAGCAGCCCGGGACTAGCGGGGGGGCGTACGTACAATGAGCAGTTCTTC
TRBJ1-3,NA,TRBD1,TRBV5-1,16,CASSLAGTGSGNTIYF,TGCGCCAGCAGCTTGGCAGGGACAGGGTCTGGAAACACCATATATTTT